This T cell receptor (beta chain) was observed in a study of cytomegalovirus exposure and HLA in healthy donors. CDR1 and CDR2 (germline): GTSNPN, SVGIG (reference sequence). The CDR3 extends over 13 amino acids. V shed 4 bases and J shed 5 bases, with 12 bases lying between them. Details on this clone: Its antigen is not identified.

PCR amplification relied on 60 Vbeta primers (plus 13 Jbeta primers). Assay used: immunoSEQ multiplex PCR; TCRdb lists only in-frame clones, some missing. The sample has roughly 99,000 clones; around 80% are singletons. Study results and limitations: Confirmation in vitro established that a few CMV-associated chains were specific for CMV antigens. Most TCR sequences were rare, but some public TCRs occurred in many donors.

The sample was PBMCs. This chain joins TRBV30 and TRBJ2-1, with a tentative D call TRBD1 (6 bases). The receptor was derived from a man aged 25 to 45 in good health and CMV-seropositive. CDR3 protein: CAWTTGTHNEQFF. In DNA, the CDR3 is TGTGCCTGGACTACAGGGACCCACAATGAGCAGTTCTTC.